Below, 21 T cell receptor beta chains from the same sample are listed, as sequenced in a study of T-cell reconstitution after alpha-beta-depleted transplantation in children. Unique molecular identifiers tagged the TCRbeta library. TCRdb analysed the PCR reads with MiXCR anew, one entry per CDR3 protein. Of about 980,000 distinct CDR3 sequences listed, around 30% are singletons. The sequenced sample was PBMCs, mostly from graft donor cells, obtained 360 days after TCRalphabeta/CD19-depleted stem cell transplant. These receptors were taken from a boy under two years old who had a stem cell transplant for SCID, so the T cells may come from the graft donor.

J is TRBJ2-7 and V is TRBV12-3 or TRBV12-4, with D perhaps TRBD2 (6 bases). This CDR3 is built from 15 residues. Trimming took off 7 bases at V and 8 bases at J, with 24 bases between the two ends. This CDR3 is CASTSGGTDATKQYF. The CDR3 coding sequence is TGTGCCAGCACCTCTGGGGGGACGGATGCTACGAAGCAGTACTTC.

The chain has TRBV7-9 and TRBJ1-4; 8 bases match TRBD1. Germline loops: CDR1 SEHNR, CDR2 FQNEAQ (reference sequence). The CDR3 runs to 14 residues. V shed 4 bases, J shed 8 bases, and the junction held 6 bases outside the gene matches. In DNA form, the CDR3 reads TGTGCCAGCAGCTCCACAGGGGGACGAGAAAAACTGTTTTTT. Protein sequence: CASSSTGGREKLFF.

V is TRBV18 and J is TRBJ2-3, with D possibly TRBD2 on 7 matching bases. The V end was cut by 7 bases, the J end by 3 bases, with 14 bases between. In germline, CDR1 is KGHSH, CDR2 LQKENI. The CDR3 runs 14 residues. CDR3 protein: CASFRGAGTDTQYF. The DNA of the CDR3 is TGTGCCAGCTTTCGGGGGGCCGGGACAGATACGCAGTATTTT.

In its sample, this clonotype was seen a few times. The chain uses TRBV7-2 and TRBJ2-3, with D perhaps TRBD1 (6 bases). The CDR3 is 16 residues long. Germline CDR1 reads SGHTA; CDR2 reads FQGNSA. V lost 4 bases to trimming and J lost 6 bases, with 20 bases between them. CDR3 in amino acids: CASSSLGTGIVDTQYF. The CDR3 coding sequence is TGTGCCAGCAGCTCCCTCGGTACAGGGATTGTGGATACGCAGTATTTT.

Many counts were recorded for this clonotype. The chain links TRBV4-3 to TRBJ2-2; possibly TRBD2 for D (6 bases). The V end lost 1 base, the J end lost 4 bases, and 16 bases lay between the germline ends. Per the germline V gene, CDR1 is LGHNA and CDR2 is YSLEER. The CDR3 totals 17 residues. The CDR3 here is CASSQVRRVLITGELFF. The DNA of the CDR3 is TGCGCCAGCAGCCAAGTAAGGAGGGTCCTAATCACCGGGGAGCTGTTTTTT.

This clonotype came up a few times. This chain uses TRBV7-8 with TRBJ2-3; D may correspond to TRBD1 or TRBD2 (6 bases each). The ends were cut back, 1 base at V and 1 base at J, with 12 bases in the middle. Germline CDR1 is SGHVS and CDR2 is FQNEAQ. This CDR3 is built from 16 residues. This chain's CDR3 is CASSLGWGARTDTQYF. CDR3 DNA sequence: TGTGCCAGCAGCTTAGGGTGGGGGGCTCGCACAGATACGCAGTATTTT.

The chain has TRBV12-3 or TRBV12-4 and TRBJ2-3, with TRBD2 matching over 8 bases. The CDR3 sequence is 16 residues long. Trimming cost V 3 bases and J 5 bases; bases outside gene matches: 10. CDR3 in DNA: TGTGCCAGCAGTTTCTCGGGGGGGCATTTCATAGATACGCAGTATTTT. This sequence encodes CASSFSGGHFIDTQYF.

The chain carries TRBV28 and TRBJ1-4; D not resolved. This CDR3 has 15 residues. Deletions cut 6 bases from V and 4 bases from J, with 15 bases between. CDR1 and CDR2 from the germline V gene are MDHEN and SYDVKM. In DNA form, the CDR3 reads TGTGCCAGCAGCGATTACGCCCTGCATAATGAAAAACTGTTTTTT. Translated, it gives CASSDYALHNEKLFF.

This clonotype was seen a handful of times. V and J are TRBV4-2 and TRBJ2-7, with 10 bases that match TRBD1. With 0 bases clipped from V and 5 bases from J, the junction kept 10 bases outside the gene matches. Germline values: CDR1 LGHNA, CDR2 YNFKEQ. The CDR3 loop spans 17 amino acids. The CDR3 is CASSQDPSGTGDHEQYF. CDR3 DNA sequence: TGTGCCAGCAGCCAAGATCCCTCCGGGACAGGGGACCACGAGCAGTACTTC.

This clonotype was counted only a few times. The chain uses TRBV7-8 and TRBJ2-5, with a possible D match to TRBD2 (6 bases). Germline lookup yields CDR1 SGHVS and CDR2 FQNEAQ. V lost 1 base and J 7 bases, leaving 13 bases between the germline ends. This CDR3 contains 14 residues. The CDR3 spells CASSLDGGVGTQYF. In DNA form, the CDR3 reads TGTGCCAGCAGCTTAGATGGCGGGGTCGGGACCCAGTACTTC.

CDR3 DNA: TGTGCCAGCAGTGTATACCTCTTCGGGACAGATACGCAGTATTTT. This sequence encodes CASSVYLFGTDTQYF. The V and J genes are TRBV12-3 or TRBV12-4 and TRBJ2-3; D unresolved. The CDR3 length is 15 residues. Trimming took 5 bases from V and 3 from J, leaving 15 bases between them.

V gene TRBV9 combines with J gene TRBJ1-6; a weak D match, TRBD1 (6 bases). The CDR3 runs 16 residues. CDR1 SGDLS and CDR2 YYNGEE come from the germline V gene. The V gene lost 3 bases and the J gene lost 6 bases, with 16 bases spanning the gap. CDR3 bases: TGTGCCAGCAGCGCACAAGACAGGCTGAGTAATTCACCCCTCCACTTT. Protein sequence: CASSAQDRLSNSPLHF.

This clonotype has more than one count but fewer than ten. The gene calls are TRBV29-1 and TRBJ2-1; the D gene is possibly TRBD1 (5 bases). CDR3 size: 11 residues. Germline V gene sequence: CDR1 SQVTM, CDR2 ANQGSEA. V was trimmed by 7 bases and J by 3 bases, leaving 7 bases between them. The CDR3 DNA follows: TGCAGCGCCGGACACTACAATGAGCAGTTCTTC. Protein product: CSAGHYNEQFF.

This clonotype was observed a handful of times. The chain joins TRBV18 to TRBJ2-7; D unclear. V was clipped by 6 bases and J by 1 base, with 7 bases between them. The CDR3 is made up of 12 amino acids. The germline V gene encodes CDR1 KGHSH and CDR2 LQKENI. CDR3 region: CASSNGSYEQYF. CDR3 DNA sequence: TGTGCCAGCTCGAACGGATCCTACGAGCAGTACTTC.

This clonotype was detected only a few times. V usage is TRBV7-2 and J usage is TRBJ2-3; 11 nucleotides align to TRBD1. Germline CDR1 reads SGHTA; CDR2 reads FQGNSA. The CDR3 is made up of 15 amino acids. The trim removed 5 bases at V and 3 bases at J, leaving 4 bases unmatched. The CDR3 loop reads CASSMGQGGTDTQYF. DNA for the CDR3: TGTGCCAGCAGCATGGGACAGGGGGGAACAGATACGCAGTATTTT. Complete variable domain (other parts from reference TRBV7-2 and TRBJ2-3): GAGVSQSPSNKVTEKGKDVELRCDPISGHTALYWYRQSLGQGLEFLIYFQGNSAPDKSGLPSDRFSAERTGGSVSTLTIQRTQQEDSAVYLCASSMGQGGTDTQYFGPGTRLTVL.

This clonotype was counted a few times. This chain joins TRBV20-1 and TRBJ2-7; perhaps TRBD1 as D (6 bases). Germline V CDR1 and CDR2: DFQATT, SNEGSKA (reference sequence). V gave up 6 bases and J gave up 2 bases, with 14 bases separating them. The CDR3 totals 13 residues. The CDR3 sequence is CSAPGTTTYEQYF. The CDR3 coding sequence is TGCAGTGCCCCCGGGACAACTACCTACGAGCAGTACTTC.

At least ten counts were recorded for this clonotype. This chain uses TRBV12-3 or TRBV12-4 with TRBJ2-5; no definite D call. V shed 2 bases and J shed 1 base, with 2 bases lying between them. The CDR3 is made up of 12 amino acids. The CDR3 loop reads CASSLFQETQYF. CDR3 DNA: TGTGCCAGCAGTTTATTCCAAGAGACCCAGTACTTC.

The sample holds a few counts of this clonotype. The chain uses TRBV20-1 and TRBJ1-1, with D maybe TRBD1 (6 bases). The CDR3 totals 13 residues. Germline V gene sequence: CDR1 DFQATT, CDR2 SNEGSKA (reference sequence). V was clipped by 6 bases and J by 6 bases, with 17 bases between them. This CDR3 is CSALPTGPAEAFF. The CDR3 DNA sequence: TGCAGTGCCCTCCCCACAGGGCCAGCTGAAGCTTTCTTT.

In nucleotides, the CDR3 is TGTGCCAGCACCTCGCAAGCGGGGGGCACAGATACGCAGTATTTT. Protein: CASTSQAGGTDTQYF. This chain joins TRBV7-2 and TRBJ2-3, with 8 bases aligning to TRBD2. There are 15 residues in the CDR3. V shed 7 bases and J 1 base; nucleotides not matched to a gene: 7. Germline V lookup: CDR1 SGHTA, CDR2 FQGNSA.

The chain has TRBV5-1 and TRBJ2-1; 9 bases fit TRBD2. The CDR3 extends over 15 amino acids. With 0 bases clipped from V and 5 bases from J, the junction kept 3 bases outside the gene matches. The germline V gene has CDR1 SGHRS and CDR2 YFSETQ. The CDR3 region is CASSLVSSGNNEQFF. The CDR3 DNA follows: TGCGCCAGCAGCTTGGTCTCTAGCGGGAACAATGAGCAGTTCTTC.

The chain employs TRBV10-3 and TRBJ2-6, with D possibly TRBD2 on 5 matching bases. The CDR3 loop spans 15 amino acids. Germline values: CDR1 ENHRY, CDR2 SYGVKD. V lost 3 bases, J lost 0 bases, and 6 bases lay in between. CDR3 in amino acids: CAISDGNSGANVLTF. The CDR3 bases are TGTGCCATCAGTGACGGGAACTCTGGGGCCAACGTCCTGACTTTC.